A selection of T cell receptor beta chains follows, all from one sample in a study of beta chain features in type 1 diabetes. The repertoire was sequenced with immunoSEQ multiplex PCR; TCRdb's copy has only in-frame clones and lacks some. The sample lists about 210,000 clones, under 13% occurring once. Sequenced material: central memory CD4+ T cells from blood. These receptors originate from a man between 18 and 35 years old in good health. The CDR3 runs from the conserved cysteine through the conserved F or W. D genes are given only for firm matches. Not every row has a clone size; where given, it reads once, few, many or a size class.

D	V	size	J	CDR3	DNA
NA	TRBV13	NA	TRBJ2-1	CASNDFGDPSYNEQFF	TGTGCCAGCAACGACTTTGGAGATCCCTCCTACAATGAGCAGTTCTTC
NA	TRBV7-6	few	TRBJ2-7	CASSASREVGEQYF	TGTGCCAGCAGCGCCTCTAGGGAAGTCGGCGAGCAGTACTTC
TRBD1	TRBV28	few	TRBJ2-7	CASSLELTGSDEQYF	TGTGCCAGCAGTTTGGAATTGACAGGGTCGGACGAGCAGTACTTC
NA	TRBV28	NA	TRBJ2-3	CASCSGTDTQYF	TGTGCCAGCTGTTCGGGGACAGATACGCAGTATTTT
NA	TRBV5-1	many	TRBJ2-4	CASSGQGTGGNIQYF	TGCGCCAGCAGCGGCCAGGGGACTGGGGGAAACATTCAGTACTTC
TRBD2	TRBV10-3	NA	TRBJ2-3	CAISEFGLANTQYF	TGTGCCATCAGTGAATTCGGACTAGCAAATACGCAGTATTTT
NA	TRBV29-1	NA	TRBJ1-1	CSVYRGGDTEAFF	TGCAGCGTTTACCGAGGGGGAGACACTGAAGCTTTCTTT
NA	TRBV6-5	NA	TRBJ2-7	CASSLQPFYEQYF	TGTGCCAGCAGTTTACAGCCTTTCTACGAGCAGTACTTC
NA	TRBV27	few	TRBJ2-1	CATRGFMATYNEQFF	TGTGCCACCAGGGGTTTTATGGCCACGTACAATGAGCAGTTCTTC
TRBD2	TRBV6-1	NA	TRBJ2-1	CASPRGGNLYNEQFF	TGTGCCAGCCCCCGGGGGGGAAACCTCTACAATGAGCAGTTCTTC
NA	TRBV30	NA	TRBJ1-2	CAWSVVGTAGGGYRYTF	TGTGCCTGGAGTGTCGTAGGGACCGCGGGAGGAGGCTATCGCTACACCTTC